These T cell receptor beta chains were read from a single sample in a study of response to subunit inactivated influenza vaccine. From the RT-PCR reads, TCRdb called clonotypes with MiXCR, one entry per CDR3 protein. The sample lists more than 550,000 distinct CDR3 sequences, roughly 12% occurring once. Separately, the same data were catalogued under a study of T cells expressing NK-cell markers.

The starting material was PBMCs from blood, obtained on the day of vaccination. The receptors were sampled from a man in his forties or fifties who received an inactivated influenza vaccine. Each CDR3 is given with its conserved first and last residue. D genes are given only for firm matches. Rows may omit the clone size; those that give it use once, few, many or a size class.

j_call: TRBJ2-1
v_call: TRBV28
clone_size: NA
d_call: NA
cdr3_aa: CASSFSGTPLAEQFF
cdr3_nt: TGTGCCAGCAGTTTCTCCGGGACCCCGCTTGCTGAGCAGTTCTTC

j_call: TRBJ2-1
v_call: TRBV6-5
clone_size: few
d_call: TRBD2
cdr3_aa: CASSYSNVLAGNEQFF
cdr3_nt: TGTGCCAGCAGTTACTCGAATGTGCTAGCGGGGAATGAGCAGTTCTTC

j_call: TRBJ2-5
v_call: TRBV20-1
clone_size: few
d_call: NA
cdr3_aa: CSARDPQKETQYF
cdr3_nt: TGCAGTGCTAGAGATCCGCAGAAAGAGACCCAGTACTTC

j_call: TRBJ2-1
v_call: TRBV12-3/TRBV12-4
clone_size: few
d_call: TRBD2
cdr3_aa: CASSPLGGGADEQFF
cdr3_nt: TGTGCCAGCAGTCCCCTGGGCGGGGGGGCCGATGAGCAGTTCTTC

j_call: TRBJ2-5
v_call: TRBV5-1
clone_size: NA
d_call: NA
cdr3_aa: CASSLGGIPETQYF
cdr3_nt: TGCGCCAGCAGCTTGGGGGGGATCCCAGAGACCCAGTACTTC

j_call: TRBJ2-3
v_call: TRBV6-1
clone_size: NA
d_call: NA
cdr3_aa: CASSPYREPTDTQYF
cdr3_nt: TGTGCCAGCAGTCCCTACAGGGAACCCACAGATACGCAGTATTTT

j_call: TRBJ2-1
v_call: TRBV5-1
clone_size: few
d_call: TRBD2
cdr3_aa: CASSLTTSGTATSYNEQFF
cdr3_nt: TGCGCCAGCAGCTTGACCACTAGCGGGACGGCCACCTCCTACAATGAGCAGTTCTTC

j_call: TRBJ2-7
v_call: TRBV4-1
clone_size: few
d_call: TRBD2
cdr3_aa: CASSQDSGMGSGTYEQYF
cdr3_nt: TGCGCCAGCAGCCAAGACTCAGGGATGGGTAGCGGGACCTACGAGCAGTACTTC

j_call: TRBJ2-7
v_call: TRBV7-2
clone_size: NA
d_call: NA
cdr3_aa: CASSPPDYLSEQYF
cdr3_nt: TGTGCCAGCAGCCCCCCGGACTATCTCTCCGAGCAGTACTTC

j_call: TRBJ2-1
v_call: TRBV19
clone_size: NA
d_call: TRBD2
cdr3_aa: CASMRLAGTYNEQFF
cdr3_nt: TGTGCCAGTATGAGATTAGCGGGAACGTACAATGAGCAGTTCTTC

j_call: TRBJ1-5
v_call: TRBV10-3
clone_size: few
d_call: NA
cdr3_aa: CAIRVGHDRNQPQHF
cdr3_nt: TGTGCCATCAGGGTGGGGCACGATAGAAATCAGCCCCAGCATTTT

j_call: TRBJ2-5
v_call: TRBV28
clone_size: NA
d_call: NA
cdr3_aa: CASSLGQAPVISQYF
cdr3_nt: TGTGCCAGCAGTTTAGGGCAGGCCCCAGTGATTTCCCAGTACTTC

j_call: TRBJ2-1
v_call: TRBV11-1
clone_size: few
d_call: TRBD1
cdr3_aa: CASSPTGVYNEQFF
cdr3_nt: TGTGCCAGCAGCCCAACAGGGGTCTACAATGAGCAGTTCTTC

j_call: TRBJ2-1
v_call: TRBV15
clone_size: NA
d_call: TRBD2
cdr3_aa: CATSRDSLAGDNEQFF
cdr3_nt: TGTGCCACCAGCAGAGATAGCCTAGCGGGAGACAATGAGCAGTTCTTC

j_call: TRBJ1-5
v_call: TRBV5-1
clone_size: few
d_call: NA
cdr3_aa: CASRRTASSNQPQHF
cdr3_nt: TGCGCCAGCAGAAGGACAGCTTCCAGCAATCAGCCCCAGCATTTT

j_call: TRBJ2-5
v_call: TRBV5-6
clone_size: many
d_call: NA
cdr3_aa: CASSLVWGLQETQYF
cdr3_nt: TGTGCCAGCAGCTTGGTATGGGGGTTGCAAGAGACCCAGTACTTC

j_call: TRBJ1-1
v_call: TRBV12-3/TRBV12-4
clone_size: many
d_call: NA
cdr3_aa: CASRPPGLTEAFF
cdr3_nt: TGTGCCAGCAGACCCCCTGGGCTCACTGAAGCTTTCTTT

j_call: TRBJ2-5
v_call: TRBV6-2/TRBV6-3
clone_size: few
d_call: TRBD2
cdr3_aa: CASRAGVGETQYF
cdr3_nt: TGTGCCAGCAGAGCGGGGGTAGGGGAGACCCAGTACTTC

j_call: TRBJ2-3
v_call: TRBV15
clone_size: NA
d_call: TRBD1
cdr3_aa: CATSRGLRRDRGEDTQYF
cdr3_nt: TGTGCCACCAGCAGAGGCCTCCGTCGGGACAGGGGGGAAGATACGCAGTATTTT

j_call: TRBJ2-5
v_call: TRBV5-1
clone_size: NA
d_call: NA
cdr3_aa: CASSLRQPQETQYF
cdr3_nt: TGCGCCAGCAGCTTAAGACAGCCCCAAGAGACCCAGTACTTC

j_call: TRBJ2-3
v_call: TRBV4-2
clone_size: few
d_call: TRBD2
cdr3_aa: CASSPENGGITDTQYF
cdr3_nt: TGTGCCAGCAGCCCAGAAAACGGGGGGATTACAGATACGCAGTATTTT

j_call: TRBJ1-4
v_call: TRBV19
clone_size: NA
d_call: NA
cdr3_aa: CASSQAVGEKLFF
cdr3_nt: TGTGCCAGTAGTCAGGCAGTCGGCGAAAAACTGTTTTTT

j_call: TRBJ2-5
v_call: TRBV5-1
clone_size: many
d_call: NA
cdr3_aa: CASSRAGQETQYF
cdr3_nt: TGCGCCAGCAGCAGGGCAGGACAAGAGACCCAGTACTTC

j_call: TRBJ2-1
v_call: TRBV11-2
clone_size: few
d_call: TRBD2
cdr3_aa: CASSFALLAGGNEQFF
cdr3_nt: TGTGCCAGCAGCTTCGCCCTACTAGCGGGGGGTAATGAGCAGTTCTTC

j_call: TRBJ2-2
v_call: TRBV4-1
clone_size: many
d_call: NA
cdr3_aa: CASSLGLQYGTDQTSNTGELFF
cdr3_nt: TGCGCCAGCAGCCTCGGTCTTCAATACGGGACGGACCAGACTTCGAACACCGGGGAGCTGTTTTTT

j_call: TRBJ2-5
v_call: TRBV7-2
clone_size: few
d_call: NA
cdr3_aa: CASSLDLAGKTQYF
cdr3_nt: TGTGCCAGCAGCTTAGATTTGGCAGGCAAGACCCAGTACTTC

j_call: TRBJ1-1
v_call: TRBV18
clone_size: few
d_call: NA
cdr3_aa: CASTQRTERTEAFF
cdr3_nt: TGTGCCAGCACCCAAAGGACAGAAAGGACTGAAGCTTTCTTT

j_call: TRBJ2-4
v_call: TRBV5-1
clone_size: few
d_call: NA
cdr3_aa: CASASTLDSHKNIQYF
cdr3_nt: TGCGCCAGCGCCTCCACCCTGGACAGCCACAAAAACATTCAGTACTTC

j_call: TRBJ2-3
v_call: TRBV7-2
clone_size: few
d_call: TRBD2
cdr3_aa: CASSLRTSGHTQYF
cdr3_nt: TGTGCCAGCAGCTTAAGGACTAGCGGACATACGCAGTATTTT

j_call: TRBJ2-1
v_call: TRBV3-1
clone_size: NA
d_call: NA
cdr3_aa: CASSQRGYNEQFF
cdr3_nt: TGTGCCAGCAGCCAGAGGGGGTACAATGAGCAGTTCTTC

j_call: TRBJ1-4
v_call: TRBV5-1
clone_size: NA
d_call: NA
cdr3_aa: CASTEGATNEKLFF
cdr3_nt: TGCGCCAGCACTGAGGGAGCAACTAATGAAAAACTGTTTTTT

j_call: TRBJ2-4
v_call: TRBV15
clone_size: few
d_call: NA
cdr3_aa: CATTAEGSRKNIQYF
cdr3_nt: TGTGCCACCACAGCGGAAGGGTCTAGGAAAAACATTCAGTACTTC

j_call: TRBJ2-7
v_call: TRBV6-2/TRBV6-3
clone_size: few
d_call: NA
cdr3_aa: CASRDPFPGPNGFYEQYF
cdr3_nt: TGTGCCAGCAGAGACCCCTTTCCGGGACCCAATGGATTCTACGAGCAGTACTTC

j_call: TRBJ2-3
v_call: TRBV5-4
clone_size: few
d_call: NA
cdr3_aa: CASSFRGIDTQYF
cdr3_nt: TGTGCCAGCAGTTTTAGGGGTATAGATACGCAGTATTTT

j_call: TRBJ1-5
v_call: TRBV20-1
clone_size: NA
d_call: NA
cdr3_aa: CSARDGVTWTNQPQHF
cdr3_nt: TGCAGTGCTAGAGACGGAGTAACTTGGACGAATCAGCCCCAGCATTTT

j_call: TRBJ2-1
v_call: TRBV9
clone_size: NA
d_call: NA
cdr3_aa: CASSVAAPHNEQFF
cdr3_nt: TGTGCCAGCAGCGTAGCGGCACCCCACAATGAGCAGTTCTTC

j_call: TRBJ2-3
v_call: TRBV7-9
clone_size: few
d_call: NA
cdr3_aa: CASRPGSPVLYF
cdr3_nt: TGTGCCAGCAGACCCGGGTCCCCGGTTCTGTATTTT

j_call: TRBJ2-7
v_call: TRBV15
clone_size: few
d_call: NA
cdr3_aa: CATSSEEDSYEQYF
cdr3_nt: TGTGCCACCAGCAGTGAGGAGGACTCCTACGAGCAGTACTTC

j_call: TRBJ1-1
v_call: TRBV29-1
clone_size: many
d_call: NA
cdr3_aa: CSVEGGQYTEAFF
cdr3_nt: TGCAGCGTTGAAGGGGGGCAGTACACTGAAGCTTTCTTT

j_call: TRBJ2-1
v_call: TRBV5-1
clone_size: many
d_call: NA
cdr3_aa: CASSLSPGSSYNEQFF
cdr3_nt: TGCGCCAGCAGCCTTAGTCCGGGGAGCTCCTACAATGAGCAGTTCTTC

j_call: TRBJ2-5
v_call: TRBV29-1
clone_size: many
d_call: NA
cdr3_aa: CSARPGWGQETQYF
cdr3_nt: TGCAGCGCAAGGCCGGGTTGGGGCCAAGAGACCCAGTACTTC

j_call: TRBJ2-3
v_call: TRBV7-9
clone_size: few
d_call: NA
cdr3_aa: CASMDYEWSNPDTQYF
cdr3_nt: TGTGCCAGCATGGATTACGAGTGGAGTAATCCAGATACGCAGTATTTT

j_call: TRBJ2-6
v_call: TRBV5-1
clone_size: NA
d_call: NA
cdr3_aa: CASSLDGNSGANVLTF
cdr3_nt: TGCGCCAGCAGCCTGGACGGAAACTCTGGGGCCAACGTCCTGACTTTC

j_call: TRBJ1-5
v_call: TRBV6-2/TRBV6-3
clone_size: few
d_call: NA
cdr3_aa: CASRLDLNQPQHF
cdr3_nt: TGTGCCAGCAGACTCGACCTGAATCAGCCCCAGCATTTT

j_call: TRBJ2-7
v_call: TRBV2
clone_size: NA
d_call: NA
cdr3_aa: CASSPGATYEEQYF
cdr3_nt: TGTGCCAGCAGTCCCGGGGCAACCTACGAGGAGCAGTACTTC

j_call: TRBJ1-2
v_call: TRBV6-1
clone_size: NA
d_call: TRBD1
cdr3_aa: CASSEGRGRNYGYTF
cdr3_nt: TGTGCCAGCAGTGAAGGCAGGGGGCGGAACTATGGCTACACCTTC

j_call: TRBJ2-1
v_call: TRBV10-2
clone_size: NA
d_call: NA
cdr3_aa: CASRETGGEELEQFF
cdr3_nt: TGCGCCAGCAGAGAAACCGGTGGGGAGGAATTGGAGCAGTTCTTC

j_call: TRBJ2-3
v_call: TRBV11-2
clone_size: NA
d_call: TRBD2
cdr3_aa: CASSLASSGGTDTQYF
cdr3_nt: TGTGCCAGCAGCTTAGCGTCTAGCGGGGGCACAGATACGCAGTATTTT

j_call: TRBJ2-6
v_call: TRBV19
clone_size: many
d_call: NA
cdr3_aa: CASSMDRSISGANVLTF
cdr3_nt: TGTGCCAGTAGTATGGATAGGTCGATCTCTGGGGCCAACGTCCTGACTTTC

j_call: TRBJ2-1
v_call: TRBV11-1
clone_size: few
d_call: TRBD2
cdr3_aa: CASSRTSGNVVRSYNEQFF
cdr3_nt: TGTGCCAGCAGCCGGACTAGCGGGAACGTAGTCCGCTCCTACAATGAGCAGTTCTTC

j_call: TRBJ2-7
v_call: TRBV11-2
clone_size: NA
d_call: TRBD1
cdr3_aa: CASSSSTGTGWGEQYF
cdr3_nt: TGTGCCAGCAGCTCTAGTACCGGGACAGGGTGGGGCGAGCAGTACTTC

j_call: TRBJ1-1
v_call: TRBV5-1
clone_size: NA
d_call: TRBD1
cdr3_aa: CASSGQAMNTEAFF
cdr3_nt: TGCGCCAGCAGCGGACAGGCTATGAACACTGAAGCTTTCTTT

j_call: TRBJ2-1
v_call: TRBV12-3/TRBV12-4
clone_size: NA
d_call: NA
cdr3_aa: CASSSSPPPNSYNEQFF
cdr3_nt: TGTGCCAGCAGTTCCTCCCCGCCCCCCAACTCCTACAATGAGCAGTTCTTC

j_call: TRBJ2-1
v_call: TRBV24-1
clone_size: few
d_call: NA
cdr3_aa: CATSDFNGRSYNEQFF
cdr3_nt: TGTGCCACCAGTGATTTTAACGGGCGCTCCTACAATGAGCAGTTCTTC

j_call: TRBJ2-7
v_call: TRBV7-2
clone_size: NA
d_call: TRBD2
cdr3_aa: CASSHVAGGDEQYF
cdr3_nt: TGTGCCAGCAGCCACGTGGCGGGAGGTGACGAGCAGTACTTC

j_call: TRBJ2-7
v_call: TRBV11-1
clone_size: few
d_call: TRBD2
cdr3_aa: CASSLGLAHTYEQYF
cdr3_nt: TGTGCCAGCAGCTTAGGACTAGCGCATACCTACGAGCAGTACTTC

j_call: TRBJ2-3
v_call: TRBV7-2
clone_size: NA
d_call: NA
cdr3_aa: CASSLMSWGRSADTQYF
cdr3_nt: TGTGCCAGCAGCCTAATGAGTTGGGGGAGATCCGCAGATACGCAGTATTTT

j_call: TRBJ2-7
v_call: TRBV12-3/TRBV12-4
clone_size: few
d_call: NA
cdr3_aa: CASSLVSAVSYEQYF
cdr3_nt: TGTGCCAGCAGTTTAGTTTCAGCAGTATCCTACGAGCAGTACTTC

j_call: TRBJ1-6
v_call: TRBV6-1
clone_size: once
d_call: NA
cdr3_aa: CASSAGGNSPLHF
cdr3_nt: TGTGCCAGCAGTGCGGGGGGGAATTCACCCCTCCACTTT

j_call: TRBJ2-7
v_call: TRBV29-1
clone_size: few
d_call: NA
cdr3_aa: CSVGLRTSYEQYF
cdr3_nt: TGCAGCGTCGGGTTGCGGACCTCCTACGAGCAGTACTTC